Following are 23 T cell receptor beta chains from one sample sequenced in a study of low-dose radiotherapy and immunotherapy resistance in tumors. Alpha and beta chains were covered, as first-strand cDNA relied on TRAV- and TRBV-specific primers. A roughly 22-cycle PCR with a constant-region primer and V-primer adapter amplified TCRs. TCRdb fed the reads into MiXCR, producing one record per CDR3 protein. Of tens of thousands of distinct CDR3 sequences detected, more than 20% appear once; the ten largest clones hold about 6.6%. Time point indicated: before trial treatment. The input for sequencing was PBMCs, taken before treatment. These receptors were taken from a male donor with rectosigmoid adenocarcinoma.

This clonotype has at least ten counts. The chain joins TRBV24-1 to TRBJ2-2; D not resolved. The CDR3 is 12 residues long. V was trimmed by 8 bases and J by 2 bases, leaving 5 bases between them. Germline V gene lookup returns CDR1 KGHDR and CDR2 SFDVKD. In nucleotides, the CDR3 is TGTGCCACCAACGGTAACACCGGGGAGCTGTTTTTT. Translating it yields CATNGNTGELFF.

This clonotype was counted only a few times. The rearrangement joins TRBV10-3 to TRBJ2-1; a weak D match, TRBD2 (7 bases). Per germline, CDR1 ENHRY and CDR2 SYGVKD. Trimming removed 2 bases at V and 0 bases at J, with 26 bases between. The CDR3 spans 21 residues. The CDR3 bases are TGTGCCATCAGTGAGCCACAGGGCGCGGGAGCGTCCTACAGCTCCTACAATGAGCAGTTCTTC. Translation: CAISEPQGAGASYSSYNEQFF.

The rearrangement uses TRBV28 and TRBJ1-3, with 8 nucleotides matching TRBD1. Trimming at V came to 7 bases and at J to 2 bases, leaving 4 bases not matched to a gene. The length of the CDR3 is 14 residues. Per germline, CDR1 MDHEN and CDR2 SYDVKM. CDR3 bases: TGTGCCAGCAACACAGGGGGAGCTGGAAACACCATATATTTT. Its translation is CASNTGGAGNTIYF. Full variable domain (outside the CDR3, taken from reference TRBV28 and TRBJ1-3): DVKVTQSSRYLVKRTGEKVFLECVQDMDHENMFWYRQDPGLGLRLIYFSYDVKMKEKGDIPEGYSVSREKKERFSLILESASTNQTSMYLCASNTGGAGNTIYFGEGSWLTVV.

This clonotype appeared many times. J is TRBJ2-1 and V is TRBV19; TRBD2 aligns across 8 bases. With 7 bases clipped from V and 0 bases from J, the junction kept 8 bases outside the gene matches. The CDR3 is 16 amino acids. Germline V gene data show CDR1 as LNHDA and CDR2 as SQIVND (reference sequence). CDR3 loop: CASNPGGGSSYNEQFF. CDR3 in DNA: TGTGCCAGTAACCCGGGAGGGGGTAGCTCCTACAATGAGCAGTTCTTC.

Many counts were recorded for this clonotype. The chain employs TRBV6-5 and TRBJ2-1, with D tentatively TRBD2 (6 bases). With 2 bases removed from V and 7 bases from J, the gap between germline ends came to 12 bases. This CDR3 spans 14 amino acids. Germline CDR1 is MNHEY and CDR2 is SVGAGI. CDR3 amino acids: CASSYRQAGNEQFF. The CDR3 DNA reads as TGTGCCAGCAGTTACAGGCAGGCGGGGAATGAGCAGTTCTTC.

At least ten counts were recorded for this clonotype. The J gene is TRBJ1-2, the V gene TRBV27; D is unclear. CDR3 length: 11 residues. CDR1 is MNHEY and CDR2 is SMNVEV in the germline V gene (reference sequence). V gave up 5 bases and J gave up 4 bases, with 5 bases separating them. CDR3 sequence: CASSPGYGYTF. CDR3 coding DNA: TGTGCCAGCAGTCCGGGCTATGGCTACACCTTC.

This clonotype has ten or more counts. The chain employs TRBV29-1 and TRBJ1-2; D call uncertain. Trimming cost V 7 bases and J 2 bases, with 11 bases left between them. This CDR3 has 12 residues. Germline loops: CDR1 SQVTM, CDR2 ANQGSEA. CDR3 in DNA: TGCAGCGCCGGGGAGGTGAACTATGGCTACACCTTC. Its protein is CSAGEVNYGYTF.

Of note for this clonotype: This likely traces to a read error, being one base from a far larger clone. The rearrangement uses TRBV13 and TRBJ1-1; no clear D. Germline CDR1 reads PRHDT; CDR2 reads FYEKMQ (reference sequence). Trimming stripped 2 bases from V and 1 base from J, with 5 bases between. The CDR3 totals 13 residues. CDR3 nucleotide sequence: TGTGCCAGCAGCTTACTGGAGAACACTGAAGCTTTCTTT. Translation gives CASSLLENTEAFF.

This clonotype was detected only a few times. The genes are TRBV27 and TRBJ2-3; 11 bases are shared with TRBD1. The CDR3 runs 15 residues. CDR1 is MNHEY and CDR2 is SMNVEV in the germline V gene (reference sequence). The junction had 4 bases not matched to a gene; V was cut back by 2 bases and J by 6 bases. CDR3 nucleotide sequence: TGTGCCAGCAGTTTACTCGGACAGGGGGCCGATACGCAGTATTTT. Its protein is CASSLLGQGADTQYF.

J is TRBJ2-7 and V is TRBV6-1; the match to TRBD2 covers 11 bases. Per germline, CDR1 MNHNS and CDR2 SASEGT. V trimming: 0 bases; J trimming: 2 bases; junction bases outside the gene matches: 0. This CDR3 is 15 amino acids long. The CDR3, as DNA: TGTGCCAGCAGTGAAGCTAGCGGGGGGGCCTACGAGCAGTACTTC. It encodes CASSEASGGAYEQYF.

This clonotype was found many times. The chain carries TRBV28 and TRBJ2-5; no reliable D call. The ends were cut back, 4 bases at V and 5 bases at J, with 17 bases in the middle. Germline loops: CDR1 MDHEN, CDR2 SYDVKM. The CDR3 runs to 15 residues. The CDR3 loop is CASSSPGRHGETQYF. DNA for the CDR3: TGTGCCAGCAGTTCCCCGGGTCGACATGGGGAGACCCAGTACTTC.

In its sample, this clonotype was seen a few times. The chain carries TRBV20-1 and TRBJ2-2; D might be TRBD1 or TRBD2, each matching 5 bases. Trimming cost V 0 bases and J 8 bases, with 16 bases left between them. This CDR3 comprises 15 residues. The germline gives CDR1 DFQATT, CDR2 SNEGSKA (reference sequence). CDR3 sequence: CSARDRDGLIGELFF. CDR3 in DNA: TGCAGTGCTAGAGATAGGGACGGATTGATAGGGGAGCTGTTTTTT.

This clonotype was detected only a few times. This chain links TRBV18 with TRBJ2-5; possibly TRBD1 for D (5 bases). This CDR3 region has 13 residues. The germline CDR1 and CDR2 sequences are KGHSH and LQKENI. Trimming left V 4 bases short and J 2 bases short, with 8 bases between. DNA for the CDR3: TGTGCCAGCTCACTGACAGCACAAGAGACCCAGTACTTC. Translating gives CASSLTAQETQYF.

The rearrangement uses TRBV6-4 and TRBJ2-7; no clear D. The CDR3 spans 14 residues. Germline V gene lookup returns CDR1 MRHNA and CDR2 SNTAGT. Trimming removed 6 bases from V and 0 bases from J, with 12 bases in between. CDR3 region: CASRLISFSYEQYF. The CDR3, as DNA: TGTGCCAGCAGGTTAATCAGCTTCTCCTACGAGCAGTACTTC.

This clonotype was recorded many times. The chain uses TRBV11-3 and TRBJ2-1, with D perhaps TRBD1 (7 bases). CDR3 length: 18 residues. Trimming cost V 0 bases and J 0 bases, with 15 bases left between them. CDR1 is SGHNT and CDR2 is YENEEA in the germline V gene. CDR3 protein: CASSLDQGGSSSYNEQFF. The CDR3 DNA sequence: TGTGCCAGCAGCTTAGACCAGGGGGGCTCAAGCTCCTACAATGAGCAGTTCTTC.

The chain combines TRBV5-6 with TRBJ2-7, with unresolved D. V shed 0 bases and J shed 5 bases, with 3 bases lying between them. This CDR3 has 11 residues. The V gene's germline CDR1 is SGHDT and CDR2 YYEEEE. The CDR3 DNA sequence: TGTGCCAGCAGCTTGGGTGACGAGCAGTACTTC. It encodes CASSLGDEQYF.

There are many counts of this clonotype. The chain couples TRBV7-2 to TRBJ2-3; D may be TRBD1 (6 bases). V was trimmed by 3 bases and J by 2 bases, leaving 12 bases between them. Germline V CDR1 and CDR2: SGHTA, FQGNSA. This CDR3 spans 15 amino acids. For the CDR3, the DNA is TGTGCCAGCAGCTTCCGGGACACATACACAGATACGCAGTATTTT. Encoded protein: CASSFRDTYTDTQYF.

This clonotype was seen at least ten times. The CDR3 bases are TGTGCCAGCAGTCCTATTGGAGCGGGAGAAGGCAATGAGCAGTTCTTC. It encodes CASSPIGAGEGNEQFF. The chain is built from TRBV12-3 or TRBV12-4 and TRBJ2-1, with TRBD2 matching 8 bases. The CDR3 loop spans 16 amino acids. Germline trimming cut 5 bases from V and 6 bases from J; bases unmatched to any gene: 12.

The table lists this clonotype with many counts. J is TRBJ2-2 and V is TRBV7-9, with a tentative D call TRBD2 (6 bases). CDR1 SEHNR and CDR2 FQNEAQ come from the germline V gene (reference sequence). V shed 5 bases and J shed 7 bases, with 11 bases lying between them. CDR3 size: 13 residues. CDR3 sequence: CASSLTGVGELFF. Here the CDR3 DNA reads TGTGCCAGCAGCCTTACGGGGGTCGGGGAGCTGTTTTTT.

Of note for this clonotype: This is likely an artifact of a read error, given a far larger clone one base away. The J gene is TRBJ2-1, the V gene TRBV20-1; 9 nucleotides line up with TRBD1. CDR1 is DFQATT, CDR2 SNEGSKA, per germline (reference sequence). The CDR3 is 15 residues long. J lost 10 bases, V lost 6 bases, and 16 bases had no gene match. The CDR3 nucleotides read TGCAGTGCAAACGACAGGGGGGGGCTTTACTACGAGCAGTTCTTC. Translating gives CSANDRGGLYYEQFF.

The sample holds a few counts of this clonotype. The chain uses TRBV30 and TRBJ2-1; TRBD1 might be the D (6 bases). The germline gives CDR1 GTSNPN, CDR2 SVGIG (reference sequence). The V end lost 0 bases, the J end lost 7 bases, and 13 bases lay between the germline ends. This CDR3 has 14 amino acids. The CDR3 coding sequence is TGTGCCTGGAGTGTAGGGGCAGGGGATAATGAGCAGTTCTTC. Its protein product is CAWSVGAGDNEQFF.

This chain joins TRBV5-1 and TRBJ2-6; the match to TRBD1 covers 8 bases. Germline CDR1 is SGHRS and CDR2 is YFSETQ. Unmatched junction bases numbered 9, after V lost 4 bases and J lost 0 bases. The length of the CDR3 is 18 residues. The CDR3, as DNA: TGCGCCAGCAGCGCCGGACAGGGTCTGAGCTCTGGGGCCAACGTCCTGACTTTC. This codes for CASSAGQGLSSGANVLTF.

This clonotype was recorded at least ten times. The V gene is TRBV7-2, the J gene TRBJ2-7; D gene unclear. V was pared by 4 bases and J by 2 bases, with 15 bases between. Germline V gene data show CDR1 as SGHTA and CDR2 as FQGNSA. This CDR3 is built from 15 residues. The CDR3 sequence is CASSSPRYGTYEQYF. DNA of the CDR3: TGTGCCAGCAGCTCGCCTCGGTACGGAACCTACGAGCAGTACTTC.